This T cell receptor beta chain was identified during a study of graft-versus-host responses after intestinal transplantation. Study context: Anti-thymocyte globulin served as induction for all recipients, who then took tacrolimus and steroids for around 3 years.

V was clipped by 0 bases and J by 7 bases, with 10 bases between them. The CDR3 is 13 residues long. CDR1 and CDR2 from the germline V gene are SGHTA and FQGTGA. About this clone itself: Its antigen is still unknown.

Clones were sequenced by immunoSEQ multiplex PCR, and TCRdb holds only the in-frame ones, with some missing. The sample lists fewer than 95,000 clones; approximately 92% were seen once. The chain combines TRBV7-3 with TRBJ2-7; D uncertain. The sequence was collected from a human donor who received an intestinal transplant. The sample consisted of unstimulated CD8+ T cells sorted from spleen or lymph node cells, taken before intestinal transplant. The CDR3 loop reads CASSLTPLGEQYF. CDR3 sequence (DNA): TGTGCCAGCAGCTTAACCCCCCTCGGGGAGCAGTACTTC. Full variable domain (remainder filled in from reference TRBV7-3 and TRBJ2-7): GAGVSQTPSNKVTEKGKYVELRCDPISGHTALYWYRQSLGQGPEFLIYFQGTGAADDSGLPNDRFFAVRPEGSVSTLKIQRTERGDSAVYLCASSLTPLGEQYFGPGTRLTVT.